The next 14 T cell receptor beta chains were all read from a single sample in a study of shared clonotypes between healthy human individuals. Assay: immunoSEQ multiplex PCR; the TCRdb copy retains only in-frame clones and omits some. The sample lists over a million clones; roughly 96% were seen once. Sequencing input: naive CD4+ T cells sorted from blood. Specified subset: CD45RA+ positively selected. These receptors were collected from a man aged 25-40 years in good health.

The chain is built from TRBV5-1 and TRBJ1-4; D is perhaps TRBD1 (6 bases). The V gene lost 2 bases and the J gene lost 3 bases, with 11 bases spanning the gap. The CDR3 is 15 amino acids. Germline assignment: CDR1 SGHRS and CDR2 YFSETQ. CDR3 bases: TGCGCCAGCAGCTTAACACAGGGACCTAATGAAAAACTGTTTTTT. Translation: CASSLTQGPNEKLFF.

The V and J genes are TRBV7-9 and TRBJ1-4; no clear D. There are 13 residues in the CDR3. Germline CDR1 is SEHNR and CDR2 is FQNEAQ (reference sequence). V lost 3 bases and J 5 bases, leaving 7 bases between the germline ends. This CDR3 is CASSFAVNEKLFF. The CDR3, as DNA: TGTGCCAGCAGCTTCGCTGTAAATGAAAAACTGTTTTTT.

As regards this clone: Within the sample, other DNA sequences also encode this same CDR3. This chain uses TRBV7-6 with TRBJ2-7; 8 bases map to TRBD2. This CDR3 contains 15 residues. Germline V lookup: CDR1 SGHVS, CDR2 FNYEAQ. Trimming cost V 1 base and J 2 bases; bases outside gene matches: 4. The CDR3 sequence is CASSLETGGAYEQYF. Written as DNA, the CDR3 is TGTGCCAGCAGCTTAGAGACGGGAGGGGCCTACGAGCAGTACTTC. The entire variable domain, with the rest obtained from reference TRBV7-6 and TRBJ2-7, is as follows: GAGVSQSPRYKVTKRGQDVALRCDPISGHVSLYWYRQALGQGPEFLTYFNYEAQQDKSGLPNDRFSAERPEGSISTLTIQRTEQRDSAMYRCASSLETGGAYEQYFGPGTRLTVT.

This chain's CDR3 is CASSLGESGTDTQYF. For the CDR3, the DNA is TGTGCCAGCAGCTTAGGGGAGTCGGGGACAGATACGCAGTATTTT. The chain combines TRBV11-2 with TRBJ2-3, with D maybe TRBD2 (5 bases). This CDR3 is 15 amino acids long. Trimming pared 1 base from V and 3 bases from J, leaving 11 bases between. Germline loops: CDR1 SGHAT, CDR2 FQNNGV. The full variable domain, rest sourced from reference TRBV11-2 and TRBJ2-3, is EAGVAQSPRYKIIEKRQSVAFWCNPISGHATLYWYQQILGQGPKLLIQFQNNGVVDDSQLPKDRFSAERLKGVDSTLKIQPAKLEDSAVYLCASSLGESGTDTQYFGPGTRLTVL.

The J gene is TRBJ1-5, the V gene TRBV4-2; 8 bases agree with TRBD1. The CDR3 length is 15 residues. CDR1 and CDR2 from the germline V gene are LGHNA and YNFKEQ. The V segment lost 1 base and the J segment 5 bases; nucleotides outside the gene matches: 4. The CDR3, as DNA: TGTGCCAGCAGCCAAGTAAGGACAGGGTATCAGCCCCAGCATTTT. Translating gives CASSQVRTGYQPQHF.

The CDR3 reads CASSAGQPYRDEQFF. CDR3 bases: TGTGCCAGTAGCGCCGGACAGCCTTATCGGGATGAGCAGTTCTTC. J is TRBJ2-1 and V is TRBV19; the D gene is possibly TRBD1 (6 bases). Germline V lookup: CDR1 LNHDA, CDR2 SQIVND (reference sequence). The V gene lost 6 bases and the J gene lost 8 bases, with 20 bases spanning the gap. CDR3 length: 15 residues.

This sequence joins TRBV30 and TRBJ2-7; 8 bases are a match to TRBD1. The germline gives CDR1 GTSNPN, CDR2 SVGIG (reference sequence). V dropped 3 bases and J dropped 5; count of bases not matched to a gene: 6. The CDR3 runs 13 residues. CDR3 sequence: CAWRETGVHEQYF. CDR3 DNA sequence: TGTGCCTGGAGGGAGACAGGGGTCCACGAGCAGTACTTC.

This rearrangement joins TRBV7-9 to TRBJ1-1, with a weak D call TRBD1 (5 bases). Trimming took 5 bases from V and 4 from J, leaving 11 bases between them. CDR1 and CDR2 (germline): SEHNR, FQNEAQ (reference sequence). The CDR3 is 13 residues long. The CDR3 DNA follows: TGTGCCAGCAGCACTAACGGGGGCACTGAAGCTTTCTTT. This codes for CASSTNGGTEAFF.

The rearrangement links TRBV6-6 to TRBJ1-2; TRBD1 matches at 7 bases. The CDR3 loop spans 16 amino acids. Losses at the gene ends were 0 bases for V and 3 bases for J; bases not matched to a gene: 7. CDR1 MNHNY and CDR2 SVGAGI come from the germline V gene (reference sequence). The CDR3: CASSYSRQGGDYGYTF. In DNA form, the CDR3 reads TGTGCCAGCAGTTACTCGAGGCAGGGGGGTGACTATGGCTACACCTTC.

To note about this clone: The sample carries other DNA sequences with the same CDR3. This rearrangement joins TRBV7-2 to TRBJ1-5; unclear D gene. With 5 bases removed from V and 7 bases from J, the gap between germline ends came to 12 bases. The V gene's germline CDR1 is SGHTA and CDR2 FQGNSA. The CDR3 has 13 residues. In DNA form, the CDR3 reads TGTGCCAGCAGCCTGGACCCTCTACAGCCCCAGCATTTT. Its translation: CASSLDPLQPQHF.

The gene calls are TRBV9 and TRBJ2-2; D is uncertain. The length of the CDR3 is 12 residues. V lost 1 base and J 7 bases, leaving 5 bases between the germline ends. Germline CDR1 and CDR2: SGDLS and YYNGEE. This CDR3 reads CASSVIDGELFF. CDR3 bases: TGTGCCAGCAGCGTAATCGACGGGGAGCTGTTTTTT.

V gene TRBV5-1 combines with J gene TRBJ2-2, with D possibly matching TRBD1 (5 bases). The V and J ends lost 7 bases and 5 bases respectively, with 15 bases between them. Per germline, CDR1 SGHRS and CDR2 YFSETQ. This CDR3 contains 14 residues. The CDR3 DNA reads TGCGCCAGCGGCCAGGGTGGGAATACCGGGGAGCTGTTTTTT. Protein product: CASGQGGNTGELFF.

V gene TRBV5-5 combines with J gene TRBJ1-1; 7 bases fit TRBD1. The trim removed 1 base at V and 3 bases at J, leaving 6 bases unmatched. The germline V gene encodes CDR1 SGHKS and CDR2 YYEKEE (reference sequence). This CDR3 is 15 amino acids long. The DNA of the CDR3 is TGTGCCAGCAGCTTGATACAGGGGCTGGACACTGAAGCTTTCTTT. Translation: CASSLIQGLDTEAFF. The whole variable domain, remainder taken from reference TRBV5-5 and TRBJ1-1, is DAGVTQSPTHLIKTRGQQVTLRCSPISGHKSVSWYQQVLGQGPQFIFQYYEKEERGRGNFPDRFSARQFPNYSSELNVNALLLGDSALYLCASSLIQGLDTEAFFGQGTRLTVV.

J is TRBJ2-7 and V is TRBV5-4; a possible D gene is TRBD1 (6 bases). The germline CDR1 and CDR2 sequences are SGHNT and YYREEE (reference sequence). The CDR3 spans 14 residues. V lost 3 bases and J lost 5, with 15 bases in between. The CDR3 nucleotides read TGTGCCAGCAGCTCGAAAACAGGGAATCACGAGCAGTACTTC. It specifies CASSSKTGNHEQYF. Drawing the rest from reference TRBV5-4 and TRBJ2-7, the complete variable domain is ETGVTQSPTHLIKTRGQQVTLRCSSQSGHNTVSWYQQALGQGPQFIFQYYREEENGRGNFPPRFSGLQFPNYSSELNVNALELDDSALYLCASSSKTGNHEQYFGPGTRLTVT.